These T cell receptor beta chains were read from a single sample in a study of T cells after yellow fever vaccination. Using its own MiXCR run on the 5' RACE reads, TCRdb lists one record per CDR3 protein. The table shows 100,000 to 150,000 distinct CDR3 sequences, with about 15% occurring only once. The sequenced sample was CD8+ T cells sorted from PBMCs, obtained 5 days after the yellow fever booster vaccination. The source of these receptors is a man aged 18 to 35 who received the YFV17D yellow fever vaccine. Each CDR3 is given with its conserved first and last residue. The D gene is left open where the match is weak. The listing skips clone size in some rows; elsewhere it reads once, few, many or a size class.

d_gene	abundance	v_gene	j_gene	CDR3aa	CDR3nt
-	few	TRBV20-1	TRBJ1-6	CSARGGVGDSPLHF	TGCAGTGCTAGAGGGGGGGTGGGGGATTCACCCCTCCACTTT
-	-	TRBV19	TRBJ1-6	CASSISAEGNSPLHF	TGTGCCAGTAGTATAAGCGCCGAGGGAAATTCACCCCTCCACTTT
-	-	TRBV6-2/TRBV6-3	TRBJ2-5	CASSYVQIQETQYF	TGTGCCAGCAGTTACGTGCAGATTCAAGAGACCCAGTACTTC
-	-	TRBV4-1	TRBJ1-5	CASSPVATRGNQPQHF	TGCGCCAGCAGCCCCGTTGCCACGAGGGGCAATCAGCCCCAGCATTTT
-	once	TRBV11-2	TRBJ2-3	CASSPLAGLLRDTQYF	TGTGCCAGCAGCCCCCTGGCCGGGCTGCTTCGGGATACGCAGTATTTT
-	few	TRBV4-1	TRBJ1-5	CASSQVRGNSNQPQHF	TGCGCCAGCAGCCAAGTAAGGGGAAATAGCAATCAGCCCCAGCATTTT
-	-	TRBV5-1	TRBJ1-5	CASSSQGGNQPQHF	TGCGCCAGCAGCTCTCAAGGGGGCAATCAGCCCCAGCATTTT
-	-	TRBV20-1	TRBJ2-1	CSAGWGNEQFF	TGCAGTGCTGGATGGGGGAATGAGCAGTTCTTC
-	-	TRBV29-1	TRBJ2-5	CCGGGTLETPYF	TGCTGCGGTGGGGGGACCCTAGAGACCCCGTACTTC
-	-	TRBV7-9	TRBJ2-5	CASSLEAGQETQYF	TGTGCCAGCAGCTTAGAGGCAGGGCAAGAGACCCAGTACTTC
-	few	TRBV28	TRBJ1-5	CASSENQPQHF	TGTGCCAGCAGTGAAAATCAGCCCCAGCATTTT
TRBD1	-	TRBV11-2	TRBJ2-1	CASSRLGQGMNEQFF	TGTGCCAGCAGCCGGTTGGGACAGGGGATGAATGAGCAGTTCTTC
-	few	TRBV20-1	TRBJ1-6	CSARGIGTGAPLHF	TGCAGTGCTAGAGGAATAGGGACGGGCGCACCCCTCCACTTT
TRBD2	few	TRBV9	TRBJ2-1	CASSSLPGTTYNEQFF	TGTGCCAGCAGCTCCCTTCCCGGGACTACCTACAATGAGCAGTTCTTC
TRBD1	few	TRBV10-3	TRBJ1-6	CAIRDPGQGKTPLHF	TGTGCCATCAGAGATCCGGGACAGGGCAAAACGCCCCTCCACTTT
TRBD1	-	TRBV4-3	TRBJ2-1	CASSRRQGVYNEQFF	TGCGCCAGCAGTCGCCGACAGGGGGTCTACAATGAGCAGTTCTTC
TRBD2	few	TRBV12-3/TRBV12-4	TRBJ2-1	CASSLGLAENEQFF	TGTGCCAGCTCCCTGGGACTAGCGGAAAATGAGCAGTTCTTC
-	few	TRBV6-5	TRBJ1-5	CASSTHRPHSNQPQHF	TGTGCCAGCAGCACCCACAGGCCGCATAGCAATCAGCCCCAGCATTTT
-	few	TRBV4-2	TRBJ2-1	CASSQEWGVTFNEQFF	TGTGCCAGCAGCCAAGAATGGGGGGTAACTTTCAATGAGCAGTTCTTC
TRBD1	-	TRBV20-1	TRBJ2-5	CSARDGTGVVETQYF	TGCAGTGCTAGAGATGGGACAGGGGTGGTCGAGACCCAGTACTTC
TRBD2	few	TRBV12-3/TRBV12-4	TRBJ2-2	CASSLDLAGVTGELFF	TGTGCCAGCAGTTTAGACCTAGCGGGGGTCACCGGGGAGCTGTTTTTT
-	few	TRBV5-1	TRBJ2-1	CASSFRGSTNEQFF	TGCGCCAGCAGCTTCAGGGGATCGACCAATGAGCAGTTCTTC
-	-	TRBV6-2/TRBV6-3	TRBJ2-5	CASSLQSPQETQYF	TGTGCCAGCAGCCTACAGAGCCCTCAAGAGACCCAGTACTTC
-	-	TRBV5-5	TRBJ2-3	CASQGQGTDTQYF	TGTGCCAGTCAGGGGCAAGGAACAGATACGCAGTATTTT